Each of the 8 T cell receptor beta chains below was sequenced from the same sample in a study of cytomegalovirus exposure and HLA in healthy donors. Researchers ran the PCR with 60 Vbeta and 13 Jbeta primers. The table came from immunoSEQ multiplex PCR; TCRdb's copy has only in-frame clones and leaves some out. The sample has tens of thousands of clones, approximately 86% seen once. Sequencing was done on a sample of PBMCs. These receptors all stem from a woman between 18 and 29 years old in good health and CMV-seropositive.

The chain employs TRBV28 and TRBJ1-6; tentative D call: TRBD1 (6 bases). Germline loops: CDR1 MDHEN, CDR2 SYDVKM. This CDR3 is 13 amino acids long. V shed 5 bases and J shed 10 bases, with 12 bases lying between them. The CDR3 region is CASSSTGNSPLHF. The CDR3 DNA reads as TGTGCCAGCAGTAGTACAGGGAACTCACCCCTCCACTTT.

The J gene is TRBJ1-1, the V gene TRBV7-9; unclear D gene. CDR1 is SEHNR, CDR2 FQNEAQ, per germline (reference sequence). The CDR3 contains 12 residues. Trimming pared 6 bases from V and 5 bases from J, leaving 10 bases between. The CDR3 here is CASSPPVTEAFF. CDR3 nucleotide sequence: TGTGCCAGCAGTCCACCGGTTACTGAAGCTTTCTTT.

This chain connects TRBV27 to TRBJ2-1; no firm D call. Germline values: CDR1 MNHEY, CDR2 SMNVEV (reference sequence). The CDR3 consists of 13 residues. V was clipped by 0 bases and J by 8 bases, with 8 bases between them. The CDR3: CASSLSRVYEQFF. The CDR3 DNA sequence: TGTGCCAGCAGTTTATCCCGGGTATATGAGCAGTTCTTC.

The gene calls are TRBV6-5 and TRBJ1-5; TRBD1 matches 7 bases. The trim removed 6 bases at V and 7 bases at J, leaving 6 bases unmatched. Germline CDR1 is MNHEY and CDR2 is SVGAGI. The CDR3 extends over 13 amino acids. CDR3 bases: TGTGCCAGCAGACGGGACAGTGCCCAGCCCCAGCATTTT. Translation gives CASRRDSAQPQHF.

V gene TRBV19 combines with J gene TRBJ1-2; tentatively, D is TRBD1 (6 bases). This CDR3 contains 12 residues. V lost 5 bases and J 4 bases, leaving 8 bases between the germline ends. Germline V lookup: CDR1 LNHDA, CDR2 SQIVND (reference sequence). The CDR3 sequence: CASSPQGYGYTF. In nucleotides, the CDR3 is TGTGCCAGTAGTCCACAGGGCTATGGCTACACCTTC.

The chain employs TRBV7-2 and TRBJ1-1; 8 bases fit TRBD1. The V gene's germline CDR1 is SGHTA and CDR2 FQGNSA. V lost 5 bases to trimming and J lost 4 bases; unmatched junction nucleotides: 9. This CDR3 has 15 residues. As DNA, the CDR3 is TGTGCCAGCAGCGGAACGACAGGGGTGGGCACTGAAGCTTTCTTT. Its protein product is CASSGTTGVGTEAFF.

The chain couples TRBV7-9 to TRBJ2-2; perhaps TRBD1 as D (6 bases). The CDR3 consists of 14 residues. CDR1 is SEHNR and CDR2 is FQNEAQ in the germline V gene (reference sequence). The ends were cut back, 2 bases at V and 5 bases at J, with 9 bases in the middle. The chain's CDR3 is CASSLTGSTGELFF. DNA for the CDR3: TGTGCCAGCAGCTTAACAGGGTCTACCGGGGAGCTGTTTTTT.

The chain carries TRBV11-2 and TRBJ1-6, with D maybe TRBD1 (6 bases). Germline values: CDR1 SGHAT, CDR2 FQNNGV. The CDR3 sequence is 15 residues long. Trimming left V 2 bases short and J 8 bases short, with 13 bases between. CDR3 loop: CASSLRGQWDSPLHF. The CDR3 DNA reads as TGTGCCAGCAGCTTACGTGGACAGTGGGATTCACCCCTCCACTTT.